The entry that follows covers one T cell receptor (beta chain) sequence. Antigen: not known. TCRdb reprocessed the reads with MiXCR, giving one entry per CDR3 protein. The sample records hundreds of thousands of distinct CDR3 sequences, about a third being singletons. The CDR3 extends over 15 amino acids. V gave up 3 bases and J gave up 4 bases, with 15 bases separating them. Germline CDR1 reads SQVTM; CDR2 reads ANQGSEA. The data stem from a study of T cell repertoires in cytomegalovirus infection. For the study at large: HLA-C-restricted CMV epitopes, recently identified, and well-studied HLA-B-restricted ones were used by the study. Signatures in public TCR beta sequences pointed to both CMV infection and matching HLA type.

Regarding the study as a whole: Cumulative frequency of public TCR beta families picked out carriers of CMV plus the relevant HLA. HLA-C-restricted TCR beta clonotypes specific for CMV led the ex vivo response.

This TCR derives from a human donor in good health (CMV status not recorded). Some clones in this sample may be carry-over from other donors' samples. J is TRBJ2-2 and V is TRBV29-1; D is unclear. The sequenced sample was cultured CD8+ T cells from PBMCs, obtained from culture after CMV antigen stimulation. CDR3 region: CSVEEAGFATGELFF. The CDR3 DNA sequence: TGCAGCGTTGAGGAAGCTGGGTTCGCCACCGGGGAGCTGTTTTTT.